This T cell receptor (beta chain) was captured in a study of T cell repertoires in cytomegalovirus infection. For the study at large: Researchers turned to recently identified HLA-C-restricted CMV epitopes as well as well-studied HLA-B-restricted ones. Public TCR beta signatures were indicative of both CMV infection and a matching HLA type. Study-wide results and caveats: Summed frequency of shared TCR beta families picked out CMV carriers who also had the relevant HLA. There were HLA-C-restricted CMV-specific TCR beta clonotypes dominating the ex vivo response.

The sample holds a few counts of this clonotype. Antigen specificity is unknown. The CDR3 loop spans 15 amino acids. V shed 3 bases, J shed 4 bases, and the junction held 4 bases outside the gene matches. The germline gives CDR1 MGHRA, CDR2 YSYEKL. TCRdb reprocessed the reads with MiXCR, giving one entry per CDR3 protein. Among 800,000 to 950,000 distinct CDR3 sequences listed, approximately 32% were seen once. This chain joins TRBV4-1 and TRBJ2-7; 12 bases agree with TRBD1. The specimen was cultured CD8+ T cells from PBMCs, collected from culture after CMV antigen stimulation. This TCR was sampled from a human donor in good health (CMV status not recorded). Some clones in this sample may be carry-over from other donors' samples. In DNA form, the CDR3 reads TGCGCCAGCAGCCATGGGGACAGGGGGCAGTACGAGCAGTACTTC. It translates to CASSHGDRGQYEQYF.